Below, 5 T cell receptor beta chains from the same sample are listed, as sequenced in a study of human T cells and chemical hapten exposure. The time point denotes: healthy volunteer bleed at 2 weeks. The study extracted total RNA from unfractionated whole blood. TCRdb ran MiXCR on the RACE reads and lists one entry per CDR3 protein. Among 130,000 or so distinct CDR3 sequences listed, around 8.2% were seen once. Sample: whole blood. The receptors come from a male donor in good health. Some clones in this sample may be carry-over from other donors' samples.

This clonotype came up a few times. This chain connects TRBV27 to TRBJ1-2, with D perhaps TRBD1 (5 bases). Germline CDR1 and CDR2: MNHEY and SMNVEV (reference sequence). CDR3 length: 15 amino acids. Trimming removed 6 bases at V and 6 bases at J, with 20 bases between. CDR3 sequence (DNA): TGTGCCAGCAGCCCTACCACCGGGACGCTTAATGGCTACACCTTC. This sequence encodes CASSPTTGTLNGYTF.

V gene TRBV10-3 combines with J gene TRBJ2-3; 8 positions agree with TRBD1. There are 16 residues in the CDR3. The germline V gene encodes CDR1 ENHRY and CDR2 SYGVKD. With V trimmed by 4 bases and J by 2 bases, 8 bases remained unmatched. CDR3 DNA sequence: TGTGCCATCAGTGGACGCCGGGACAGGCCCACAGATACGCAGTATTTT. Residues: CAISGRRDRPTDTQYF.

This clonotype was picked up a small number of times. This rearrangement joins TRBV7-9 to TRBJ1-1, with 12 bases identical to TRBD1. This CDR3 has 16 amino acids. J lost 3 bases, V lost 5 bases, and 7 bases had no gene match. Germline lookup yields CDR1 SEHNR and CDR2 FQNEAQ (reference sequence). DNA for the CDR3: TGTGCCAGCAGCAGAGGGACAGGGGGCGCATACACTGAAGCTTTCTTT. Encoded protein: CASSRGTGGAYTEAFF.

This chain uses TRBV20-1 with TRBJ2-1, with a possible D match to TRBD2 (5 bases). The CDR3 length is 16 residues. Germline lookup yields CDR1 DFQATT and CDR2 SNEGSKA (reference sequence). V shed 0 bases and J shed 4 bases, with 16 bases lying between them. The CDR3 is CSARDMAREGYNEQFF. Here the CDR3 DNA reads TGCAGTGCTAGAGATATGGCGCGCGAGGGTTACAATGAGCAGTTCTTC.

This chain uses TRBV29-1 with TRBJ2-2; TRBD1 matches at 7 bases. V shed 3 bases, J shed 7 bases, and the junction held 5 bases outside the gene matches. The CDR3 is 13 amino acids. The germline V gene has CDR1 SQVTM and CDR2 ANQGSEA. Here the CDR3 DNA reads TGCAGCGTTGATGGCAGGGGGAACGGGGAGCTGTTTTTT. It translates to CSVDGRGNGELFF.